The 12 T cell receptor beta chains presented below share a single source sample, sequenced in a study of T cells after yellow fever vaccination. TCRdb analysed the 5' RACE reads with MiXCR anew, one entry per CDR3 protein. Of about 150,000 distinct CDR3 sequences in the sample, more than 6.5% were seen once. The source material was CD4+ T cells sorted from PBMCs, sampled 10 days after the yellow fever booster vaccination. The receptors were sampled from a man aged 30-40 years who received the YFV17D yellow fever vaccine.

This clonotype occurred many times. The chain couples TRBV12-3 or TRBV12-4 to TRBJ2-1; no definite D call. The V end was cut by 6 bases, the J end by 9 bases, with 15 bases between. The CDR3 has 13 residues. The CDR3 sequence is CASSTQRAGEQFF. In DNA, the CDR3 is TGTGCCAGCAGCACCCAACGAGCCGGTGAGCAGTTCTTC.

This chain links TRBV20-1 with TRBJ1-5; D unresolved. V lost 1 base to trimming and J lost 0 bases, with 10 bases between them. CDR1 DFQATT and CDR2 SNEGSKA come from the germline V gene (reference sequence). This CDR3 has 15 amino acids. The CDR3 DNA reads as TGCAGTGCTAGAGGTCTCGGGAATAGCAATCAGCCCCAGCATTTT. Its translation is CSARGLGNSNQPQHF.

This clonotype was seen at least ten times. For the CDR3, the DNA is TGTGCCAGCAGTTATCAGGGGTCTGTCGGCACTGAAGCTTTCTTT. Residues: CASSYQGSVGTEAFF. The chain has TRBV6-5 and TRBJ1-1; maybe TRBD1 (6 bases). The CDR3 is 15 residues long. V gave up 3 bases and J gave up 4 bases, with 15 bases separating them. Germline CDR1 is MNHEY and CDR2 is SVGAGI.

In its sample, this clonotype was seen many times. This chain links TRBV9 with TRBJ1-1; unclear D gene. Germline V gives CDR1 SGDLS, CDR2 YYNGEE. The CDR3 has 14 residues. Trimming took 0 bases from V and 1 from J, leaving 7 bases between them. CDR3 in amino acids: CASSVVTANTEAFF. CDR3 DNA: TGTGCCAGCAGCGTAGTAACTGCGAACACTGAAGCTTTCTTT. The whole variable domain, filled in from reference TRBV9 and TRBJ1-1, reads DSGVTQTPKHLITATGQRVTLRCSPRSGDLSVYWYQQSLDQGLQFLIQYYNGEERAKGNILERFSAQQFPDLHSELNLSSLELGDSALYFCASSVVTANTEAFFGQGTRLTVV.

Many counts were recorded for this clonotype. The chain uses TRBV7-2 and TRBJ2-1, with D tentatively TRBD2 (5 bases). CDR3 length: 15 amino acids. V was cut by 0 bases and J by 2 bases, with 8 bases left in between. In germline, CDR1 is SGHTA, CDR2 FQGNSA. DNA of the CDR3: TGTGCCAGCAGCTTAGCGGGAGTCGCCTACAATGAGCAGTTCTTC. Translation gives CASSLAGVAYNEQFF.

This clonotype came up many times. The rearrangement uses TRBV12-3 or TRBV12-4 and TRBJ1-5; 9 positions agree with TRBD1. With 6 bases clipped from V and 6 bases from J, the junction kept 9 bases outside the gene matches. CDR3 length: 15 amino acids. The CDR3 protein is CASRRTGGKGQPQHF. In DNA form, the CDR3 reads TGTGCCAGCAGGCGAACAGGGGGCAAGGGTCAGCCCCAGCATTTT.

This clonotype was recorded many times. The chain uses TRBV5-8 and TRBJ1-6, with a possible D match to TRBD1 (6 bases). The CDR3 totals 16 residues. Looked up from germline, CDR1 is SGHTS and CDR2 is YDEGEE. V shed 0 bases and J shed 6 bases, with 13 bases lying between them. CDR3 loop: CASSLVLGAGNSPLHF. The CDR3 region has the DNA TGTGCCAGCAGCTTGGTATTGGGGGCCGGTAATTCACCCCTCCACTTT.

This clonotype was recorded a few times. V is TRBV7-2 and J is TRBJ2-7, with 12 bases matching TRBD2. Germline V gene lookup returns CDR1 SGHTA and CDR2 FQGNSA. This CDR3 region has 14 residues. J gave up 6 bases and V 4 bases, and 4 bases lay outside the gene matches. In DNA form, the CDR3 reads TGTGCCAGCAGCTCTCTAGCGGGAGGGCTCGAGCAGTACTTC. Translating gives CASSSLAGGLEQYF.

This clonotype has only a few counts. At one boundary the junction diverges from the germline segment, which might be a read error. The gene calls are TRBV20-1 and TRBJ2-3, with 8 positions matching TRBD2. The CDR3 is made up of 15 amino acids. Germline V lookup: CDR1 DFQATT, CDR2 SNEGSKA (reference sequence). The CDR3 DNA follows: TGCTGTGCTAAATCCCCAGCGGGGGGCACAGATACGCAGTATTTT. Protein: CCAKSPAGGTDTQYF.

This clonotype was detected ten times or more. The rearrangement links TRBV30 to TRBJ2-2; TRBD1 is a possible D gene (6 bases). Germline-derived CDR1 and CDR2 are GTSNPN and SVGIG (reference sequence). Trimming cost V 2 bases and J 7 bases, with 14 bases left between them. This CDR3 region has 14 residues. CDR3 protein: CAWSNRGSIGELFF. The DNA of the CDR3 is TGTGCCTGGAGTAATAGGGGGAGCATCGGGGAGCTGTTTTTT. Based on the CDR3 plus reference TRBV30 and TRBJ2-2, the full variable domain is SQTIHQWPATLVQPVGSPLSLECTVEGTSNPNLYWYRQAAGRGLQLLFYSVGIGQISSEVPQNLSASRPQDRQFILSSKKLLLSDSGFYLCAWSNRGSIGELFFGEGSRLTVL.

This clonotype was picked up many times. This chain uses TRBV4-1 with TRBJ1-2; D remains ambiguous. The V end lost 1 base, the J end lost 5 bases, and 11 bases lay between the germline ends. Per the germline V gene, CDR1 is MGHRA and CDR2 is YSYEKL. The CDR3 covers 14 residues. CDR3 coding DNA: TGCGCCAGCAGCCAAGCAGGAGGATCGTATGGCTACACCTTC. It specifies CASSQAGGSYGYTF.

This clonotype was observed many times. V and J are TRBV28 and TRBJ1-2; 9 bases align to TRBD1. The CDR3 covers 13 residues. V lost 9 bases and J lost 3; bases outside the gene matches: 5. Germline V CDR1 and CDR2: MDHEN, SYDVKM. The CDR3: CASGTGFYYGYTF. CDR3 nucleotide sequence: TGTGCCAGTGGGACAGGGTTTTACTATGGCTACACCTTC.